One sample yielded the 5 T cell receptor delta chains listed below, sequenced in a study of gamma-delta T cells after stem cell transplantation. TCRdb applied CATT to the RT-PCR reads for clone calling. This sample yields about 680 delta-chain clones, of which 4.5% to 7% are seen a single time; less than 75% belongs to the top ten. The sample comprised gamma-delta T cells. The receptors were sampled from a human donor. It is not recorded whose cells these are; they may come from a transplant donor.

With respect to this clone: The protein given by TCRdb reflects a much larger clone and differs at residue 15 from this DNA's translation, likely from a read error; the protein shown is the DNA's translation. The chain recombines TRAV29/DV5 with TRDJ1; 11 nucleotides match TRDD3. The CDR3 is 20 amino acids. Germline CDR1 reads NSMFDY; CDR2 reads ISSIKDK. J gave up 4 bases and V 2 bases, and 22 bases lay outside the gene matches. CDR3 DNA sequence: TGTGCAGCAAGTGTTCCTACTACGTCCTACTGGGGGATATACATCGATAAACTCATCTTT. It specifies CAASVPTTSYWGIYIDKLIF.

This clone was recorded a few times. This likely came from a read error, as a far larger clone is one base away. Other DNA sequences from this sample encode an identical CDR3 as well. The chain has TRDV1 and TRDJ1, with 13 bases that match TRDD3. This CDR3 contains 25 residues. CDR1 and CDR2 (germline): TSWWSYY, QGS. The CDR3 region has the DNA TGTGCTCTTGGGGAACTATCCCTTCCTTTTACCAACATGTACTGGGGGATACGCCAAACCGATAAGCTCATCTTT. Protein: CALGELSLPFTNMYWGIRQTDKLIF.

By sample share, this clone is medium-sized. A read error is likely here: a far larger clone is one base away. Other DNA variants within this sample encode the same CDR3. The J gene is TRDJ1, the V gene TRDV1; TRDD3 matches 7 bases. The V gene's germline CDR1 is TSWWSYY and CDR2 QGS. Unmatched junction bases numbered 33, after V lost 5 bases and J lost 3 bases. The CDR3 is 23 amino acids. CDR3 sequence (DNA): TGTGCTCTTGGGACCCGTGCATTTCGACCGCCGCTGGGGGCTACTATGAGGTCCGATAAACTCATCTTT. It codes for CALGTRAFRPPLGATMRSDKLIF.

This clone was observed a few times. A far more abundant clone sits one base away, making this likely a read error. The genes are TRDV2 and TRDJ1; 9 positions agree with TRDD3. This CDR3 spans 22 amino acids. The germline gives CDR1 GEAIGNYY, CDR2 EKD. The junction had 32 bases not matched to a gene; V was cut back by 5 bases and J by 5 bases. The CDR3 reads CACGTGSLTGGPRAEAIDKLIF. In DNA, the CDR3 is TGTGCCTGTGGCACAGGGTCTTTAACTGGGGGACCCCGGGCCGAGGCCATTGATAAACTCATCTTT.

This clone came up a few times. Since a far larger clone is one base different, this is likely a read error. This chain uses TRDV2 with TRDJ1; a weak D match, TRDD3 (6 bases). The CDR3 contains 19 residues. Deletions cut 0 bases from V and 2 bases from J, with 24 bases between. The germline CDR1 and CDR2 sequences are GEAIGNYY and EKD. The CDR3 DNA reads TGTGCCTGTGACACCGTCCAGGTGGGGGTTGCTCCGACTACCGATAAACTCATCTTT. This encodes CACDTVQVGVAPTTDKLIF.